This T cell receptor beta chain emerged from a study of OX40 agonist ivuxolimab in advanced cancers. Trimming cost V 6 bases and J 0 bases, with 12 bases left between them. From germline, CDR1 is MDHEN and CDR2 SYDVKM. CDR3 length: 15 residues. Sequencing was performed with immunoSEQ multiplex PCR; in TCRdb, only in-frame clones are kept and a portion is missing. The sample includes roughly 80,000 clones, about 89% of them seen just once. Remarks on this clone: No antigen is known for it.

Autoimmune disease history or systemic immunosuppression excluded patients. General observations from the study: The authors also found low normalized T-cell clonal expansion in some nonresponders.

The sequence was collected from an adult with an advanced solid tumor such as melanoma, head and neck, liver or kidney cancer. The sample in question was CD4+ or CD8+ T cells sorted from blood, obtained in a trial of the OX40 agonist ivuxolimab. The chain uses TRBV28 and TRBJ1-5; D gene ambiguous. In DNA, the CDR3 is TGTGCCAGCAGGCCGACGGCAGATAGCAATCAGCCCCAGCATTTT. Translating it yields CASRPTADSNQPQHF.